The 13 T cell receptor beta chains listed next were all sequenced from one sample in a study of early T cells in non-severe SARS-CoV-2 infection. TCRdb independently ran MiXCR on the 5' RACE reads; one entry per CDR3 protein. Seen here are some 33,000 distinct CDR3 sequences, approximately 5% observed once, and the top ten hold under 25%. What was sequenced was whole blood. Receptors originate from an adult who was a healthcare worker with PCR-confirmed SARS-CoV-2 infection or an uninfected control (not recorded which).

This sequence joins TRBV29-1 and TRBJ2-5; D possibly corresponds to TRBD2 (6 bases). The V and J ends lost 5 bases and 5 bases respectively, with 15 bases between them. Germline CDR1 and CDR2: SQVTM and ANQGSEA. The CDR3 length is 13 residues. CDR3 DNA sequence: TGCAGCGTTCTGGGGGGTCTCAGGGAGACCCAGTACTTC. This sequence encodes CSVLGGLRETQYF.

The rearrangement joins TRBV5-6 to TRBJ2-7; D tentatively reads TRBD1 or TRBD2 (5 bases each). CDR1 and CDR2 (germline): SGHDT, YYEEEE. V was shortened by 4 bases and J by 1 base, with 12 bases between the two germline ends. CDR3 size: 14 residues. CDR3 nucleotides: TGTGCCAGCAGCCCCTGGGGACGATCCTACGAGCAGTACTTC. It encodes CASSPWGRSYEQYF.

This clonotype was picked up many times. This chain connects TRBV28 to TRBJ1-1; TRBD1 matches at 7 bases. The CDR3 has 15 amino acids. Trimming took 7 bases from V and 5 from J; bases not matched to a gene: 13. Germline CDR1 is MDHEN and CDR2 is SYDVKM. CDR3 sequence: CASTAYSPRGTEAFF. In DNA, the CDR3 is TGTGCCAGCACCGCGTACTCTCCCAGGGGGACTGAAGCTTTCTTT.

This clonotype was detected ten times or more. V gene TRBV6-2 or TRBV6-3 combines with J gene TRBJ1-4, with D unresolved. The CDR3 has 15 residues. V was clipped by 6 bases and J by 8 bases, with 19 bases between them. The germline V gene has CDR1 MNHEY and CDR2 SVGEGT. CDR3 coding DNA: TGTGCCAGCAGAGACGGTACGGGCAAGGGAGAAAAACTGTTTTTT. Protein product: CASRDGTGKGEKLFF.

This clonotype was counted only a few times. V gene TRBV7-2 combines with J gene TRBJ2-2, with 7 bases matching TRBD1. The V segment lost 5 bases and the J segment 7 bases; nucleotides outside the gene matches: 10. The CDR3 is made up of 15 amino acids. The germline CDR1 and CDR2 sequences are SGHTA and FQGNSA. In DNA, the CDR3 is TGTGCCAGCAGCCATAACAGGGGAACGGGCGGGGAGCTGTTTTTT. Protein product: CASSHNRGTGGELFF.

This clonotype has a count of ten or more. The V and J genes are TRBV6-6 and TRBJ1-1; D uncertain. CDR1 and CDR2 from the germline V gene are MNHNY and SVGAGI (reference sequence). This CDR3 region has 13 residues. The germline V and J ends were trimmed by 5 bases and 1 base, with 8 bases remaining between them. This chain's CDR3 is CASSERRNTEAFF. The DNA for the CDR3 is TGTGCCAGCAGTGAGAGGAGGAACACTGAAGCTTTCTTT.

This clonotype occurred a few times. This chain joins TRBV2 and TRBJ1-1; D gene ambiguous. Trimming took off 7 bases at V and 2 bases at J, with 14 bases between the two ends. Germline CDR1 and CDR2: SNHLY and FYNNEI. The CDR3 loop spans 14 amino acids. The CDR3 region has the DNA TGTGCCAGCACCCCGGGCGCGGGAAACACTGAAGCTTTCTTT. This sequence encodes CASTPGAGNTEAFF.

At least ten counts were recorded for this clonotype. This rearrangement joins TRBV15 to TRBJ1-2; no firm D call. V lost 0 bases and J lost 7, with 15 bases in between. The length of the CDR3 is 15 residues. The germline V gene encodes CDR1 LNHNV and CDR2 YYDKDF (reference sequence). The chain's CDR3 is CATSRDRSPKGGYTF. As DNA, the CDR3 is TGTGCCACCAGCAGAGATCGATCGCCGAAGGGTGGCTACACCTTC.

This clonotype was seen repeatedly, ten times or more. J is TRBJ2-6 and V is TRBV12-3 or TRBV12-4, with 11 bases aligning to TRBD1. V trimming: 6 bases; J trimming: 4 bases; junction bases outside the gene matches: 8. This CDR3 region has 17 residues. The CDR3 coding sequence is TGTGCCAGCAGCCCGGGACAGGGGGTATCCGGGGCCAACGTCCTGACTTTC. This translates into CASSPGQGVSGANVLTF.

This clonotype came up a few times. The V and J genes are TRBV7-2 and TRBJ1-1, with D maybe TRBD1 (5 bases). The CDR3 totals 13 residues. CDR1 and CDR2 from the germline V gene are SGHTA and FQGNSA. Trimming removed 1 base at V and 7 bases at J, with 10 bases between. The CDR3 is CASSLVGRGEAFF. The CDR3 nucleotides read TGTGCCAGCAGCTTAGTGGGACGGGGTGAAGCTTTCTTT.

Ten or more counts support this clonotype. The J gene is TRBJ2-3, the V gene TRBV7-3; 9 bases fit TRBD2. The CDR3 length is 14 residues. The ends lost 1 base at V and 6 bases at J; junction bases unmatched: 2. CDR1 and CDR2 (germline): SGHTA, FQGTGA. CDR3 residues: CASSLSGRADTQYF. CDR3 coding DNA: TGTGCCAGCAGCTTAAGCGGGAGGGCGGATACGCAGTATTTT.

This clonotype was seen at least ten times. The chain recombines TRBV3-1 with TRBJ2-1; no clear D gene. Per the germline V gene, CDR1 is LGHDT and CDR2 is YNNKEL (reference sequence). The V and J ends lost 4 bases and 10 bases respectively, with 14 bases between them. The CDR3 is 13 residues long. As DNA, the CDR3 is TGTGCCAGCAGCCTATATTTAGGCTTAGAGCAGTTCTTC. This sequence encodes CASSLYLGLEQFF.

This clonotype has a count of ten or more. The chain carries TRBV5-1 and TRBJ2-1; D is undetermined. The V end was cut by 4 bases, the J end by 7 bases, with 12 bases between. CDR3 length equals 13 residues. CDR1 SGHRS and CDR2 YFSETQ come from the germline V gene. CDR3 in DNA: TGCGCCAGCAGCCCGGTTGGGTGGAATGAGCAGTTCTTC. This sequence encodes CASSPVGWNEQFF.